The 3 T cell receptor beta chains presented below share a single source sample, sequenced in a study of vaccination effects on CD4 cells after COVID-19. Here immunoSEQ multiplex PCR was the method, and the copy in TCRdb shows in-frame clones only, minus some. The table shows fewer than 80,000 clones, with 74% occurring only once. Pools of viral peptides were used by the ViraFEST assay to expand antigen-specific CD4+ T cells ahead of sequencing. Isolating CD4+ T cells followed less than 12 days of culture. Two-dose vaccination with either BNT162b2 or mRNA-1273 was given to the participants. Their recognized antigens are unknown. The sample in question was CD4+ T cells from PBMCs cultured with HCoV-229E spike peptides, obtained after COVID-19 vaccination. These receptors all stem from a human donor who received a COVID-19 vaccine.

V is TRBV7-6 and J is TRBJ2-1; no reliable D call. CDR3 length: 13 amino acids. Germline CDR1 SGHVS, CDR2 FNYEAQ. V lost 3 bases and J lost 4, with 7 bases in between. CDR3 loop: CASSFKPYNEQFF. In DNA form, the CDR3 reads TGTGCCAGCAGCTTTAAGCCGTACAATGAGCAGTTCTTC.

The chain employs TRBV5-1 and TRBJ2-1; TRBD1 agrees at 9 bases. V shed 1 base, J shed 4 bases, and the junction held 3 bases outside the gene matches. Germline V gives CDR1 SGHRS, CDR2 YFSETQ. This CDR3 is 15 amino acids long. CDR3 residues: CASSLWDRAYNEQFF. For the CDR3, the DNA is TGCGCCAGCAGCTTGTGGGACAGGGCTTACAATGAGCAGTTCTTC.

V gene TRBV6-5 combines with J gene TRBJ1-3; TRBD1 aligns across 9 bases. V was pared by 8 bases and J by 3 bases, with 5 bases of the junction left unmatched. The CDR3 extends over 14 amino acids. Germline-derived CDR1 and CDR2 are MNHEY and SVGAGI. In nucleotides, the CDR3 is TGTGCCAGCCCCAAGACAGGGGGTGGAAACACCATATATTTT. As protein: CASPKTGGGNTIYF.